This T cell receptor (beta chain) emerged from a study of CD8+ T cells in alopecia areata. The V and J ends lost 8 bases and 6 bases, in that order; junction bases with no gene match: 11. CDR1 and CDR2 from the germline V gene are WNHNN and SYGVQD (reference sequence). CDR3 size: 15 residues. RNA was extracted and reverse transcribed into cDNA as the sequencing template. Some clones are missing from TCRdb's copy, which holds only in-frame ones; the method was immunoSEQ multiplex PCR. The sample lists more than 95,000 clones, 41% occurring once. The sample comprised CD4+ T cells sorted from blood. The chain carries TRBV10-1 and TRBJ2-1; the match to TRBD1 covers 9 bases. The TCR comes from a human donor with alopecia areata. The CDR3 DNA sequence: TGCGCCAGCGTCCGGGACAGGGACCTTCCCAATGAGCAGTTCTTC. Residues: CASVRDRDLPNEQFF.